Here is one T cell receptor (beta chain) with its context. This specimen comes from a study of blood T cell repertoires in COVID-19. Only in-frame clones appear in the TCRdb table, and some are missing; sequencing was by immunoSEQ multiplex PCR. The sample contains some 120,000 clones, around nine tenths of which appear only once. This clonotype was sampled from a human donor in a cohort sampled during active COVID-19. Sequenced material: peripheral blood.

The chain's CDR3 is CASSMTGKTNTEAFF. The CDR3 coding sequence is TGCGCCAGCAGCATGACAGGGAAAACTAACACTGAAGCTTTCTTT. The V call is TRBV5-1, the J call TRBJ1-1; 7 nucleotides match TRBD1. CDR1 and CDR2 (germline): SGHRS, YFSETQ. V shed 4 bases and J 2 bases; nucleotides not matched to a gene: 8. The CDR3 loop spans 15 amino acids.